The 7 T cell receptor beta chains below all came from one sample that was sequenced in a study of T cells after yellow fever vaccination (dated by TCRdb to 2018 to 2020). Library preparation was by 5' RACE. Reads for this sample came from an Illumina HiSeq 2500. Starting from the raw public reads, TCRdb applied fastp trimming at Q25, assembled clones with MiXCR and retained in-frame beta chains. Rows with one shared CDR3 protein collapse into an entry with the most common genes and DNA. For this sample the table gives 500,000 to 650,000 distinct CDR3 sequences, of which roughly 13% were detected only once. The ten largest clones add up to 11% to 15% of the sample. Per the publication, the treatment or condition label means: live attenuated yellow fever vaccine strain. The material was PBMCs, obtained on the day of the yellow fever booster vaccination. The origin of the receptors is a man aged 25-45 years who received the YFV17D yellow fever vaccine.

CDR3 sequence: CASSIVGLDNEQFF. In DNA, the CDR3 is TGTGCCAGTAGTATAGTCGGACTAGACAATGAGCAGTTCTTC. The V and J genes are TRBV19 and TRBJ2-1, with 7 bases lining up with TRBD2. CDR3 length equals 14 residues. Germline trimming cut 1 base from V and 5 bases from J; bases unmatched to any gene: 2. Germline CDR1 LNHDA, CDR2 SQIVND (reference sequence).

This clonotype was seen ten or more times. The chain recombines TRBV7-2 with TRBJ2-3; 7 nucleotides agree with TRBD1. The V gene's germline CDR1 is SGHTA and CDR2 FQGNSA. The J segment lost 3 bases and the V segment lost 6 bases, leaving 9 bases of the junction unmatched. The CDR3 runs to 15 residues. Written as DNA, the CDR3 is TGTGCCAGCAGGAAAACGGGACAGTCGACAGATACGCAGTATTTT. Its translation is CASRKTGQSTDTQYF.

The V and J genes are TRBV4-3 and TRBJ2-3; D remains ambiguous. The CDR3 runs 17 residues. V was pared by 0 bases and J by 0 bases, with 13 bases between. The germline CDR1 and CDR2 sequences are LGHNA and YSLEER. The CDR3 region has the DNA TGCGCCAGCAGCCAAGATTTGCAGCCAGCTAGCACAGATACGCAGTATTTT. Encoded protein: CASSQDLQPASTDTQYF.

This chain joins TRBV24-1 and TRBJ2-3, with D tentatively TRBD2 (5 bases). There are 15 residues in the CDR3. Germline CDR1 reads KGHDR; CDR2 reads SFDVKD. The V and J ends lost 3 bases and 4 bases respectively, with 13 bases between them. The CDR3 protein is CATSDASGIADTQYF. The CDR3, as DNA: TGTGCCACCAGTGATGCATCGGGGATCGCAGATACGCAGTATTTT.

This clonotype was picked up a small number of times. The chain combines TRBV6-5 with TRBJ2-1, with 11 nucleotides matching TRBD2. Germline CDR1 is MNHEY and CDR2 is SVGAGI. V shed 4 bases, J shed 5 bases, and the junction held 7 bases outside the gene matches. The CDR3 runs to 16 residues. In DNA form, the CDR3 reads TGTGCCAGCAGTTCAATAGCGGGAGGGCCTCACAATGAGCAGTTCTTC. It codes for CASSSIAGGPHNEQFF.

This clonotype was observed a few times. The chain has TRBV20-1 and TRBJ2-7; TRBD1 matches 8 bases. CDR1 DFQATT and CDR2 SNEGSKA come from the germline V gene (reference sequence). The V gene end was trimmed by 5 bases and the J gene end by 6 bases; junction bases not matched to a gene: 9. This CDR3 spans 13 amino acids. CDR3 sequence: CSAGTGVQGEQYF. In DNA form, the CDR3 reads TGCAGTGCTGGGACAGGTGTTCAGGGCGAGCAGTACTTC.

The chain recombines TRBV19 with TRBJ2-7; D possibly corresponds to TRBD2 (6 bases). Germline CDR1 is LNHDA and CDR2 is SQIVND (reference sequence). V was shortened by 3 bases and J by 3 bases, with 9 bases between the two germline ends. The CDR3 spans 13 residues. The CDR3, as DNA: TGTGCCAGTAGTATTACCGGGAGCTACGAGCAGTACTTC. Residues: CASSITGSYEQYF.